This is a list of T cell receptor beta chains from one sample in a study of OX40 agonist ivuxolimab in advanced cancers. This table comes from immunoSEQ multiplex PCR, and its TCRdb copy is limited to in-frame clones, with some not included. Of about 110,000 clones listed, 80% to 95% were seen once; the top ten hold 0.5% to 0.8%. Material: CD4+ or CD8+ T cells sorted from blood, obtained in a trial of the OX40 agonist ivuxolimab. Every receptor here comes from an adult with an advanced solid tumor such as melanoma, head and neck, liver or kidney cancer. The CDR3 runs from the conserved cysteine through the conserved F or W. D genes are given only for firm matches. A row's size may be missing; if present it is once, few, many or a size class.

V gene	D gene	clone size	J gene	CDR3 DNA	CDR3 protein
TRBV6-1	TRBD1	NA	TRBJ2-5	TGTGCCAGCAATCCCGGACAGGGCCTTCAAGAGACCCAGTACTTC	CASNPGQGLQETQYF
TRBV7-9	NA	NA	TRBJ2-3	TGTGCCAGCATCCACGGTGGGTCAGATACGCAGTATTTT	CASIHGGSDTQYF
TRBV19	NA	NA	TRBJ1-4	TGTGCCAGTAGTTACGGGGGCCAGAATGAAAAACTGTTTTTT	CASSYGGQNEKLFF
TRBV5-6	TRBD2	NA	TRBJ2-7	TGTGCCAGCAGCTATGGGGGGGCCTACGAGCAGTACTTC	CASSYGGAYEQYF
TRBV30	TRBD1	NA	TRBJ1-2	TGTGCCTGGATGACAGGGGTTGATGGCTACACCTTC	CAWMTGVDGYTF
TRBV19	NA	NA	TRBJ1-5	TGTGCCAGTAGTATTGGGCGAAACAACAATCAGCCCCAGCATTTT	CASSIGRNNNQPQHF
TRBV10-1	NA	NA	TRBJ1-2	TGCGCCAGCAGTCCGGGACCGAACTATGGCTACACCTTC	CASSPGPNYGYTF
TRBV5-8	TRBD1	NA	TRBJ1-2	TGTGCCAGCAGCGAATTACCGGGACAGTCGGGCTACACCTTC	CASSELPGQSGYTF
TRBV23-1	NA	NA	TRBJ1-5	TGCGCCAGCAGTCCCAAGCCGAATAGCAATCAGCCCCAGCATTTT	CASSPKPNSNQPQHF
TRBV5-1	NA	NA	TRBJ2-2	TGCGCCAGCAGCTGGAGGACACCGAACACCGGGGAGCTGTTTTTT	CASSWRTPNTGELFF
TRBV6-4	NA	few	TRBJ1-2	TGTGCCAGCAGTGACTCTTCAGGGCTCGGCTACACCTTC	CASSDSSGLGYTF
TRBV18	NA	NA	TRBJ2-7	TGTGCCAGCTCACGTGTAGTTAGCTCCCACGAGCAGTACTTC	CASSRVVSSHEQYF